The present T cell receptor beta chain was sequenced within a study of blood T cell repertoires in COVID-19. Study in general: The United States, Italy and Spain were the sources of the acute and convalescent COVID-19 samples. T cells, B-cell-depleted T cells, or PBMCs provided the cDNA or gDNA that served as material.

Original analysis: Amplified reference gene primers provided the basis for estimating nucleated cell counts. TCRdb keeps only in-frame clones here, not all; method: immunoSEQ multiplex PCR. Clone size and V and J calls were adopted from that table, with D and trimming inferred from the DNA. The sample includes 150,000 to 200,000 clones, 75% to 80% of them seen just once. CDR1 is SGHDT, CDR2 YYEEEE, per germline. V lost 3 bases to trimming and J lost 4 bases; unmatched junction nucleotides: 5. CDR3 length equals 14 residues. The sample was peripheral blood. The rearrangement uses TRBV5-6 and TRBJ1-2; TRBD1 matches 8 bases. This clonotype originated in a woman of 80 years or more with acute or convalescent COVID-19. The CDR3 sequence: CASSSDRGGYGYTF. DNA of the CDR3: TGTGCCAGCAGCTCTGACAGGGGCGGCTATGGCTACACCTTC.